This T cell receptor (beta chain) originates from a study of HIV-infected children after antiretroviral therapy interruption. About the study: Interruption-arm sampling covered weeks 0, 12, interruption end (24 or 48), and about 3 years post-study.

Stated treatment: PENTA 11 planned treatment interruption arm or continuous ART arm. Participants had taken at least three-drug ART for at least 24 weeks. From thawed PBMCs, naive CD4+ CD45RA+ CD45RO- T cells were sorted. The TCR library was built from RNA with a 3' RACE protocol and unique molecular identifiers. MiXCR was run by TCRdb on the 3' RACE reads, yielding one entry per CDR3 protein. The sample lists about 89,000 distinct CDR3 sequences; approximately 6.9% were seen once. There are many counts of this clonotype. What it binds is not known. Findings and caveats of the study: After treatment interruption started, naive CD4+ CDR3 overlap across time points dropped.

Sequenced here: CD45RA+ CD4+ T cells from PBMCs, pooled from several time points, sampled from a donor given antiretroviral therapy, either interrupted or continuous. Subset specified: naive CD4+ CD45RA+ CD45RO- T cells. The clonotype comes from a pool of human donors with HIV.

Here the CDR3 DNA reads TGTGCCACGACAGGAGGAGGGGGGAACACTGAAGCTTTCTTT. It encodes CATTGGGGNTEAFF. This chain joins TRBV28 and TRBJ1-1; a weak D match, TRBD1 (6 bases). Germline V gene data show CDR1 as MDHEN and CDR2 as SYDVKM. V was pared by 10 bases and J by 1 base, with 16 bases between. This CDR3 is built from 14 residues.